A selection of T cell receptor beta chains follows, all from one sample in a study of identical twins. TCRdb re-analysed the 5' RACE reads in MiXCR, keeping a single row per CDR3 protein. The table shows some 600,000 distinct CDR3 sequences, with about 7.1% occurring only once. These same data were also listed under a study on yellow fever vaccine responses in identical twins.

Material: PBMCs. The origin of the receptors is a woman aged 18-29 years in good health. The CDR3 runs from the conserved cysteine through the conserved F or W. The order of the fields is V gene, D gene, J gene, clone size, CDR3 protein. The D gene is left open where the match is weak. The size field is filled for only some rows; it gives once, few, many or a size class.

TRBV9	-	TRBJ2-4	-	CASSPVAKNIQYF
TRBV6-5	-	TRBJ1-2	many	CASSYSALPNYGYTF
TRBV15	-	TRBJ2-3	many	CATSITLQGTDTQYF
TRBV7-9	-	TRBJ1-2	many	CASSLVAGKDYGYTF
TRBV28	-	TRBJ1-3	-	CASSSAASGNTIYF
TRBV7-6	TRBD2	TRBJ2-7	few	CASSLASGRSSYEQYF
TRBV15	-	TRBJ2-3	-	CATSRGSGDTDTQYF
TRBV12-3/TRBV12-4	TRBD1	TRBJ2-5	-	CASKKPRQGARETQYF
TRBV29-1	TRBD2	TRBJ2-1	few	CSVEVGGLAGGEYNEQFF
TRBV20-1	TRBD1	TRBJ2-1	many	CSANPQGENEQFF
TRBV11-1	TRBD2	TRBJ2-1	few	CASSSGRWTSGDSYNEQFF
TRBV7-9	-	TRBJ1-1	-	CASSLAMEGMDTEAFF
TRBV7-2	TRBD2	TRBJ2-1	few	CASSSAGLAGGSYNEQFF
TRBV28	-	TRBJ1-2	-	CASSSPRQADYGYTF
TRBV12-3/TRBV12-4	TRBD2	TRBJ2-7	few	CASRTSGRAEQYF
TRBV6-1	-	TRBJ2-6	-	CASRGLASGANVLTF
TRBV5-1	-	TRBJ2-5	-	CASSSMTPGPRETQYF
TRBV6-5	TRBD2	TRBJ2-7	-	CASSYSSGLAGIYEQYF
TRBV28	-	TRBJ1-1	-	CASSFRGAPTEAFF
TRBV6-1	TRBD2	TRBJ2-3	-	CASMASGSMTDTQYF
TRBV28	TRBD1	TRBJ2-7	-	CASSPIGTGGIYEQYF
TRBV7-9	-	TRBJ2-3	-	CASSPLGWSTDTQYF
TRBV7-9	TRBD1	TRBJ2-7	-	CASSSWTGDYEQYF
TRBV12-5	-	TRBJ2-7	-	CASGHSLSEQYF
TRBV29-1	-	TRBJ2-6	-	CSVEAGAHSGANVLTF
TRBV12-3/TRBV12-4	TRBD2	TRBJ2-1	many	CASTELAPSSYNEQFF
TRBV29-1	TRBD1	TRBJ2-2	few	CSARGTGATGELFF
TRBV28	-	TRBJ2-7	-	CASIGANDYEQYF
TRBV25-1	-	TRBJ2-3	few	CASSEEIGQPMGDTQYF
TRBV12-3/TRBV12-4	TRBD1	TRBJ2-5	-	CASSLMGQARETQYF
TRBV5-1	-	TRBJ2-7	-	CASSLPSQASDEQYF
TRBV12-3/TRBV12-4	TRBD1	TRBJ1-5	few	CASTTDRGGQPQHF
TRBV20-1	-	TRBJ2-2	-	CSASPHTGELFF
TRBV12-3/TRBV12-4	TRBD2	TRBJ2-2	-	CASSLFGGGRTGELFF
TRBV2	TRBD1	TRBJ1-1	-	CASTLDRGNTEAFF
TRBV6-1	TRBD2	TRBJ2-1	-	CASSQLGLAGLDEQFF
TRBV29-1	TRBD1	TRBJ2-1	few	CSVEVIGQGAPVVEQFF
TRBV10-3	-	TRBJ2-3	many	CAISDRALVDTQYF
TRBV7-3	-	TRBJ2-1	few	CASSSATSNEQFF
TRBV2	-	TRBJ1-2	many	CASWNPFDNYGYTF
TRBV12-3/TRBV12-4	-	TRBJ2-1	few	CASSSRPQIYNEQFF
TRBV3-1	TRBD2	TRBJ2-7	few	CASSHTSGAYEQYF
TRBV11-3	-	TRBJ2-1	-	CASSLAFSAANEQFF
TRBV28	-	TRBJ2-5	few	CASSPIRTPRETQYF
TRBV24-1	-	TRBJ1-1	many	CATSDIQGEAFF
TRBV4-1	-	TRBJ1-6	few	CASSRGDGSVLHF
TRBV6-5	-	TRBJ2-7	many	CASSSLWGKYYEQYF
TRBV7-6	-	TRBJ1-2	many	CASSLQTAGGYTF
TRBV7-9	-	TRBJ1-5	few	CASSLGRGDNQPQHF
TRBV10-1	-	TRBJ2-2	many	CASSVGAFDTGELFF
TRBV27	TRBD2	TRBJ2-3	few	CASSLWGGSDTQYF
TRBV28	-	TRBJ1-1	few	CASQRDRDFTEAFF
TRBV5-1	-	TRBJ2-3	many	CASSFAGASRTDTQYF
TRBV20-1	TRBD2	TRBJ2-5	many	CSALGTSGGAPQKETQYF
TRBV27	-	TRBJ2-2	few	CASSSILTGELFF